The sequence of this T cell receptor beta chain was determined in a study of response to subunit inactivated influenza vaccine. Via MiXCR, TCRdb re-called the RT-PCR reads, giving one row per CDR3 protein. The sample holds under 550,000 distinct CDR3 sequences, approximately 7.7% seen once. Study-level points and caveats: Each seasonal influenza vaccination recruits few new T cells, the authors suggested.

Comment on this clonotype: Its specificity is not known.

CDR3 length equals 15 residues. With V trimmed by 1 base and J by 3 bases, 6 bases remained unmatched. Germline CDR1 is LGHNA and CDR2 is YSLEER. The clonotype originates from a man between 50 and 69 years old who received an inactivated influenza vaccine. Sequenced here: PBMCs from blood, sampled roughly 24 months after vaccination. The chain links TRBV4-3 to TRBJ2-7; 7 bases are shared with TRBD1. Here the CDR3 DNA reads TGCGCCAGCAGCCAAGCTAGGTCAGGGGGCTACGAGCAGTACTTC. It encodes CASSQARSGGYEQYF.